A selection of T cell receptor beta chains follows, all from one sample in a study of monozygotic twins with inflammatory bowel disease. TCRdb reprocessed the 5' RACE reads and reports one entry per CDR3 protein, with no DNA. The sample has about 380,000 distinct CDR3 sequences. Sequences were obtained from blood. The receptors come from a human donor with ulcerative colitis or Crohn's disease, or a healthy co-twin of an affected twin (not recorded which). CDR3s include the opening cysteine and the closing phenylalanine or tryptophan.

j_gene	v_gene	CDR3aa
TRBJ1-3	TRBV7-9	CASSPETSLNTIYF
TRBJ2-7	TRBV20-1	CSAEGQGSSYEQYF
TRBJ1-4	TRBV3-1	CASSTRQGQAATNEKLFF
TRBJ2-3	TRBV19	CASSKIGSDTQYF
TRBJ2-7	TRBV20-1	CSARQGAYDEQYF
TRBJ2-2	TRBV5-1	CASTLSIVGPGELFF
TRBJ2-1	TRBV27	CASTEGVGTYNEQFF
TRBJ2-5	TRBV7-3	CASSLQQGAQETQYF
TRBJ1-5	TRBV5-4	CASSAGPGTSNQPQHF
TRBJ1-2	TRBV6-2/TRBV6-3	CASSFGDRVNYGYTF
TRBJ2-2	TRBV5-5	CASSSVWGGFSGELFF